The entry below gives a single T cell receptor (beta chain) sequence along with its context. RNA served as the template for amplifying TCR beta CDR3 regions. The library came from an HTBI-primed first-round RT-PCR and a second-round multiplex PCR. MiXCR, applied by TCRdb to the multiplex PCR reads, yields one record per CDR3 protein. The sample has around 22,000 distinct CDR3 sequences, less than 50% seen once. Patients with other autoimmune diseases, uncontrolled infections, pregnancy or lactation were excluded. These data originate in a study of Graves' ophthalmopathy and Graves' hyperthyroidism. CDR3 length: 14 residues. Germline V lookup: CDR1 SEHNR, CDR2 FQNEAQ (reference sequence). V lost 5 bases and J 1 base, leaving 8 bases between the germline ends.

Sequencing input: peripheral blood. The J gene is TRBJ2-2, the V gene TRBV7-9; D is unresolved. The TCR sequence derives from an adult woman with stable Graves' hyperthyroidism. As DNA, the CDR3 is TGTGCCAGCAGCAACCCACGGAACACCGGGGAGCTGTTTTTT. It encodes CASSNPRNTGELFF.